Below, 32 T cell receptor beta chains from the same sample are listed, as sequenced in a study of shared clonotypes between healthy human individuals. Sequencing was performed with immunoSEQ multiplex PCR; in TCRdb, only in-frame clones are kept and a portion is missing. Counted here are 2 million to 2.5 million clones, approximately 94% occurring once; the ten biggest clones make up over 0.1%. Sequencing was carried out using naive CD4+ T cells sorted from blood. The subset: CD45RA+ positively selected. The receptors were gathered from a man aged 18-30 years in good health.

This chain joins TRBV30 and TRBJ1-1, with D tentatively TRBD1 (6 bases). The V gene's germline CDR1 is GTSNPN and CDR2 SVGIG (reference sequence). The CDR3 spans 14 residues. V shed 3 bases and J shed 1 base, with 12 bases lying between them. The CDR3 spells CAWRRQVSNTEAFF. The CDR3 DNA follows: TGTGCCTGGAGGCGACAGGTATCGAACACTGAAGCTTTCTTT.

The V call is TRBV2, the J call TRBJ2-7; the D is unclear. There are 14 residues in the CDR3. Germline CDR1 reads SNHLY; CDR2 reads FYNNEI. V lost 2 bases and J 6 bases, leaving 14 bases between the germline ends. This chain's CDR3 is CASSENFLGFEQYF. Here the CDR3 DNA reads TGTGCCAGCAGTGAAAACTTCCTCGGGTTCGAGCAGTACTTC.

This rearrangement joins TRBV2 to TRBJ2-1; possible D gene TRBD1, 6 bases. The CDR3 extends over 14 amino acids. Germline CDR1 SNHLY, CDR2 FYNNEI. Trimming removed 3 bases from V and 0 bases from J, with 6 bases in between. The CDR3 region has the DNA TGTGCCAGCAGTGACAGGGGCTCCTACAATGAGCAGTTCTTC. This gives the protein CASSDRGSYNEQFF. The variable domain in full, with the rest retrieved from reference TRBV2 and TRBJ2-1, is EPEVTQTPSHQVTQMGQEVILRCVPISNHLYFYWYRQILGQKVEFLVSFYNNEISEKSEIFDDQFSVERPDGSNFTLKIRSTKLEDSAMYFCASSDRGSYNEQFFGPGTRLTVL.

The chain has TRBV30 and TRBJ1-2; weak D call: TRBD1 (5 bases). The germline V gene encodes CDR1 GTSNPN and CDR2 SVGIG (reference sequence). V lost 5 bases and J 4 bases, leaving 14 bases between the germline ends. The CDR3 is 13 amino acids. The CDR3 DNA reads TGTGCCTGGTCACCGACAGAGTCCTATGGCTACACCTTC. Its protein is CAWSPTESYGYTF.

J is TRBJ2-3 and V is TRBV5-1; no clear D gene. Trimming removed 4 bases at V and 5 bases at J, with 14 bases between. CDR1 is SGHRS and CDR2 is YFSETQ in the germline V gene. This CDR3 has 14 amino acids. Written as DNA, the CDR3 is TGCGCCAGCAGCCCGGATCGCACTCAAGATACGCAGTATTTT. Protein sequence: CASSPDRTQDTQYF.

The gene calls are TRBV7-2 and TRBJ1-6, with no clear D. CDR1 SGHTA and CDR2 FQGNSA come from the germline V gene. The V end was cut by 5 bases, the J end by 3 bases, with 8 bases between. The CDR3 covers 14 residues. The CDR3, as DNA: TGTGCCAGCAGCCCGAGACACTATAATTCACCCCTCCACTTT. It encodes CASSPRHYNSPLHF.

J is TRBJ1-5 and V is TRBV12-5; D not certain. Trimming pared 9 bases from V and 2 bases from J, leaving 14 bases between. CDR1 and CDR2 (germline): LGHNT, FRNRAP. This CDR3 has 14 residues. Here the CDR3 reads CASASGVGNQPQHF. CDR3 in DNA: TGTGCTAGCGCTTCGGGAGTCGGCAATCAGCCCCAGCATTTT.

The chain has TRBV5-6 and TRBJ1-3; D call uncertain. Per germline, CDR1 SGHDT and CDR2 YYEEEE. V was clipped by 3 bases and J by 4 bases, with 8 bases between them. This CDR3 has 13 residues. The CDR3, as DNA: TGTGCCAGCAGCTGGACGGAAGGAAACACCATATATTTT. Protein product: CASSWTEGNTIYF.

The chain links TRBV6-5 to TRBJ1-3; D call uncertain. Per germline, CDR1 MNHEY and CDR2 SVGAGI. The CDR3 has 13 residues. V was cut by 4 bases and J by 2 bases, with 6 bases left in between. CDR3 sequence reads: CASSLAPGNTIYF. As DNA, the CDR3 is TGTGCCAGCAGTTTAGCTCCTGGAAACACCATATATTTT.

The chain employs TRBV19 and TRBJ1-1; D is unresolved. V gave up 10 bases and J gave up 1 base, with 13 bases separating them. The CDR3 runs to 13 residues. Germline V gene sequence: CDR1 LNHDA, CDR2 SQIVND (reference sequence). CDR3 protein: CATQLAQNTEAFF. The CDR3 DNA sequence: TGTGCCACCCAACTGGCGCAGAACACTGAAGCTTTCTTT.

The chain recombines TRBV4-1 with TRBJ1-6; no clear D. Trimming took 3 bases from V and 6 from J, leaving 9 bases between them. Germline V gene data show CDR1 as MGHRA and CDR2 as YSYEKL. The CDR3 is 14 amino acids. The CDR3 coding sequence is TGCGCCAGCAGCCACCCTGCTGGTAATTCACCCCTCCACTTT. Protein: CASSHPAGNSPLHF.

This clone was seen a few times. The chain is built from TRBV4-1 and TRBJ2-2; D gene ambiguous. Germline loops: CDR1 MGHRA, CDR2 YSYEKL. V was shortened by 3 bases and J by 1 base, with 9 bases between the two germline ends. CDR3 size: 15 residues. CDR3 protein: CASSHRTWNTGELFF. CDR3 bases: TGCGCCAGCAGCCACAGGACGTGGAACACCGGGGAGCTGTTTTTT.

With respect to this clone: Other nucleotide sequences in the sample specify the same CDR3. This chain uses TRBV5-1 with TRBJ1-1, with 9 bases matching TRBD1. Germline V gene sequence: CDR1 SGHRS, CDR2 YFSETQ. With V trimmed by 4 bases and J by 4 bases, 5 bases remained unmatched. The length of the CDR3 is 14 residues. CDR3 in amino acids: CASSPGQGRTEAFF. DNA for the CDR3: TGCGCCAGCAGCCCTGGACAGGGGCGCACTGAAGCTTTCTTT.

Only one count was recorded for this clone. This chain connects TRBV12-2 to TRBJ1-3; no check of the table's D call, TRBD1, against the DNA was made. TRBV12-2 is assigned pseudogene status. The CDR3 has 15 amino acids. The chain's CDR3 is CASRFYRVTGNTIYF. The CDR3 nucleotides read TGTGCAAGTCGCTTTTACAGGGTGACTGGAAACACCATATATTTT.

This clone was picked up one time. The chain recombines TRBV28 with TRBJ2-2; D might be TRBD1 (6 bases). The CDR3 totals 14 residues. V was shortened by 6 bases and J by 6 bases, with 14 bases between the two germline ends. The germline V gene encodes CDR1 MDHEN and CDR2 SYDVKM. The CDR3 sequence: CASSIQGSSGELFF. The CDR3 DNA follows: TGTGCCAGCAGCATACAGGGTTCCTCCGGGGAGCTGTTTTTT.

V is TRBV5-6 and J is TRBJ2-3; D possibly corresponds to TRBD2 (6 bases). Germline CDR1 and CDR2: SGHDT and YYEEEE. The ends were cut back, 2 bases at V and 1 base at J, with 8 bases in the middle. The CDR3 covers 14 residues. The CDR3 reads CASSFGTGTDTQYF. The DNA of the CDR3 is TGTGCCAGCAGCTTCGGGACTGGCACAGATACGCAGTATTTT.

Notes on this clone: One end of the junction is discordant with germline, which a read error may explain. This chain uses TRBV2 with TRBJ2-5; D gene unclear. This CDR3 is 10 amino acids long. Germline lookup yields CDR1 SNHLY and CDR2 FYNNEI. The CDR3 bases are TGTGCCAGCAGTGACCAGAGAATGGACTTC. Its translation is CASSDQRMDF.

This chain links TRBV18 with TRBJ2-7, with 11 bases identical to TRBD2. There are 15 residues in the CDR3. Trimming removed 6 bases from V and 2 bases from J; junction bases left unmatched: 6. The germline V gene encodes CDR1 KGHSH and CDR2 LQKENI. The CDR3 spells CASSLTSGAPYEQYF. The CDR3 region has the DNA TGTGCCAGCTCGCTGACTAGCGGGGCTCCCTACGAGCAGTACTTC.

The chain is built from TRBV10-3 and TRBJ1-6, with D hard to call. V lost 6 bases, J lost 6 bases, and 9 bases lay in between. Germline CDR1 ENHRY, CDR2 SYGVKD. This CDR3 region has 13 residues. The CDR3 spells CAIRRESNSPLHF. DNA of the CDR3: TGTGCCATCAGGAGAGAGAGTAATTCACCCCTCCACTTT.

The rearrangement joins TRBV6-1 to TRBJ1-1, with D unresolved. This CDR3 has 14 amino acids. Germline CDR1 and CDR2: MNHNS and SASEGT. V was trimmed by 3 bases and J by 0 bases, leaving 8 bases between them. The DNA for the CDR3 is TGTGCCAGCAGTGACTGGGGAATGAACACTGAAGCTTTCTTT. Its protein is CASSDWGMNTEAFF.

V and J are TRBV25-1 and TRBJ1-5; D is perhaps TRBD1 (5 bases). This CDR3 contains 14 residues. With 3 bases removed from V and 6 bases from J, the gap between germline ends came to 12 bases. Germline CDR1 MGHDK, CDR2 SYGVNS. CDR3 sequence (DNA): TGTGCCAGCAGTGACAGGGCTTCACGTCAGCCCCAGCATTTT. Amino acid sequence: CASSDRASRQPQHF.

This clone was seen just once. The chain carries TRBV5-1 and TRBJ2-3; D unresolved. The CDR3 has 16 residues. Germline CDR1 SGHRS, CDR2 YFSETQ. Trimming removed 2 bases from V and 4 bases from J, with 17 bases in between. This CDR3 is CASSFVAGSPADTQYF. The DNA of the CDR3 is TGCGCCAGCAGCTTCGTTGCCGGTTCACCTGCAGATACGCAGTATTTT.

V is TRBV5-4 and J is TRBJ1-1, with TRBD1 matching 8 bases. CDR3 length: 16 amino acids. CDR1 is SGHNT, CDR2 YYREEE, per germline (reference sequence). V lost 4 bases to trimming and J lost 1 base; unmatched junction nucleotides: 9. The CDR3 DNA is TGTGCCAGCAGCAAGGGCCAGGGGGCGCCGAACACTGAAGCTTTCTTT. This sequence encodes CASSKGQGAPNTEAFF. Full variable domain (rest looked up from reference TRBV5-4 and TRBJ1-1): ETGVTQSPTHLIKTRGQQVTLRCSSQSGHNTVSWYQQALGQGPQFIFQYYREEENGRGNFPPRFSGLQFPNYSSELNVNALELDDSALYLCASSKGQGAPNTEAFFGQGTRLTVV.

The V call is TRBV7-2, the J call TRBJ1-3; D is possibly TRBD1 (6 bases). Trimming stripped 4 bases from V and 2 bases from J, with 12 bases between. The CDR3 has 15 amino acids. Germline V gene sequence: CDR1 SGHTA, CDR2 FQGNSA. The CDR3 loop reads CASSWTGQTGNTIYF. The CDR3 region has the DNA TGTGCCAGCAGCTGGACCGGACAGACTGGAAACACCATATATTTT.

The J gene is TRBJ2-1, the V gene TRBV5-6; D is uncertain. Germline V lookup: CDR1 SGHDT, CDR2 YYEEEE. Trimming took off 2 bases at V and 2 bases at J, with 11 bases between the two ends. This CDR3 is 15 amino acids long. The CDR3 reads CASSFLANTYNEQFF. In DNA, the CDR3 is TGTGCCAGCAGCTTTCTGGCTAATACCTACAATGAGCAGTTCTTC.

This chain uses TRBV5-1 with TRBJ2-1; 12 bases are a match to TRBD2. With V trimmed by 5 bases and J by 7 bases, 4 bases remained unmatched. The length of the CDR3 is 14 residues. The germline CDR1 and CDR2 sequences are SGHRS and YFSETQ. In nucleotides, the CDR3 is TGCGCCAGCAGGGCCGGGACTAGCGGGAATGAGCAGTTCTTC. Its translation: CASRAGTSGNEQFF.

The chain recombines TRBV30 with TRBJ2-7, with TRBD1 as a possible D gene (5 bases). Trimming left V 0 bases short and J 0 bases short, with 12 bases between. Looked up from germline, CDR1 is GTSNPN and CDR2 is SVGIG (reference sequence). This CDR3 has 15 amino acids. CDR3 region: CAWSVRTFRSYEQYF. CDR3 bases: TGTGCCTGGAGTGTCAGGACATTCCGCTCCTACGAGCAGTACTTC.

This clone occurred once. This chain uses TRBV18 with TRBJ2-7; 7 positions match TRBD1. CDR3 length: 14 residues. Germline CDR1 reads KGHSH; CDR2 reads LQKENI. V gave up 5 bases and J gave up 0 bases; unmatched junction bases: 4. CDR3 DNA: TGTGCCAGCTCAGCAGGGGGAAGCTCCTACGAGCAGTACTTC. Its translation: CASSAGGSSYEQYF.

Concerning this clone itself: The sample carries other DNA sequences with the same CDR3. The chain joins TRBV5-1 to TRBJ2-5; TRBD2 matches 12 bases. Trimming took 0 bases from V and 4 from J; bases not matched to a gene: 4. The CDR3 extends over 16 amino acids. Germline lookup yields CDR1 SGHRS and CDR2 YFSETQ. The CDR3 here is CASSLGTSGVGETQYF. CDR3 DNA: TGCGCCAGCAGCTTGGGGACTAGCGGGGTCGGAGAGACCCAGTACTTC.

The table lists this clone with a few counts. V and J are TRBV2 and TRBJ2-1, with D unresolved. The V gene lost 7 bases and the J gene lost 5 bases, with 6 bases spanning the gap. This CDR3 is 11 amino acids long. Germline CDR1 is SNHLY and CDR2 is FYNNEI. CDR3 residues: CASKYDNEQFF. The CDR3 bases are TGTGCCAGCAAATACGACAATGAGCAGTTCTTC.

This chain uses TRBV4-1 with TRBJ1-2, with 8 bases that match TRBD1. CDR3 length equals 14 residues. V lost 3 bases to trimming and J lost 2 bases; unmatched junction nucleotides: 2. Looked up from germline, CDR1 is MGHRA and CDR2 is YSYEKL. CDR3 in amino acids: CASSHGQGNYGYTF. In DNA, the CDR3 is TGCGCCAGCAGCCATGGACAGGGAAACTATGGCTACACCTTC.

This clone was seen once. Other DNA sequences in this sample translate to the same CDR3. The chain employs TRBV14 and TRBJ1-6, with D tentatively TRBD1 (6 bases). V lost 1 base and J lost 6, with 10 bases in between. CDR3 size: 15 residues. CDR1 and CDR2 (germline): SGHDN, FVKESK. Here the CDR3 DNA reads TGTGCCAGCAGCCAAGTGGGGGGCGGTAATTCACCCCTCCACTTT. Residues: CASSQVGGGNSPLHF.